This paragraph covers one T cell receptor beta chain sequence. As yet, its antigen is unknown. Here immunoSEQ multiplex PCR was the method, and the copy in TCRdb shows in-frame clones only, minus some. The data show about 58,000 clones, with approximately 90% seen just once and approximately 13% held by the top ten. The data belong to a study of OX40 agonist ivuxolimab in advanced cancers. As for the study in general: Patients undergoing dose escalation presented with hepatocellular carcinoma, melanoma, renal cell or head and neck cancer.

Study-wide results and caveats: Within 6 weeks, CD4+ and CD8+ blood T cells expanded clonally at 0.1 to 3.0 mg/kg. Certain nonresponding patients likewise had low normalized T-cell clonal expansion. Mean expanded clone counts were higher in CD8+ than CD4+ T cells.

This TCR was recovered from an adult with an advanced solid tumor such as melanoma, head and neck, liver or kidney cancer. Sequencing used CD4+ or CD8+ T cells sorted from blood, obtained in a trial of the OX40 agonist ivuxolimab.

Here the CDR3 DNA reads TGTGCCAGCAGCTTAACGTTGAGCAATGAGCAGTTCTTC. It encodes CASSLTLSNEQFF. This chain links TRBV7-3 with TRBJ2-1; no clear D gene. Germline V gives CDR1 SGHTA, CDR2 FQGTGA. The CDR3 is made up of 13 amino acids. The ends were cut back, 0 bases at V and 6 bases at J, with 6 bases in the middle. Combining the CDR3 with reference TRBV7-3 and TRBJ2-1 gives the whole variable domain GAGVSQTPSNKVTEKGKYVELRCDPISGHTALYWYRQSLGQGPEFLIYFQGTGAADDSGLPNDRFFAVRPEGSVSTLKIQRTERGDSAVYLCASSLTLSNEQFFGPGTRLTVL.